The 30 T cell receptor beta chains below come from one sample, sequenced in a study of blood T cell repertoires in COVID-19. Only in-frame clones appear in the TCRdb table, and some are missing; sequencing was by immunoSEQ multiplex PCR. The sample lists around 250,000 clones, 80% to 90% occurring once. The sample taken for sequencing was PBMCs or T cells enriched from blood (not recorded which). The source of these receptors is a man in his thirties or forties with acute COVID-19.

The V and J genes are TRBV7-6 and TRBJ2-3; 9 positions agree with TRBD1. V lost 5 bases and J lost 1; bases outside the gene matches: 10. Germline CDR1 SGHVS, CDR2 FNYEAQ. The CDR3 contains 17 residues. The DNA for the CDR3 is TGTGCCAGCAGCGACCCGGGACAGGGATTGGGCACAGATACGCAGTATTTT. Translating it yields CASSDPGQGLGTDTQYF.

This clone turned up a few times. The J gene is TRBJ1-2, the V gene TRBV19; D is uncertain. This CDR3 region has 15 residues. V was pared by 5 bases and J by 0 bases, with 13 bases between. Germline CDR1 is LNHDA and CDR2 is SQIVND (reference sequence). This CDR3 reads CASSSPFESNYGYTF. The DNA for the CDR3 is TGTGCCAGTAGTTCTCCCTTCGAGTCTAACTATGGCTACACCTTC.

The rearrangement links TRBV3-1 (or the pseudogene TRBV3-2) to TRBJ2-7; 9 nucleotides match TRBD2. J gave up 2 bases and V 1 base, and 6 bases lay outside the gene matches. The length of the CDR3 is 16 residues. The germline gives CDR1 LGHDT, CDR2 YNNKEL (reference sequence). DNA for the CDR3: TGTGCCAGCAGCCAAGGAGGGGCGGGAGGGCCCTACGAGCAGTACGTC. As protein: CASSQGGAGGPYEQYV.

The CDR3 nucleotides read TGTGCCAGCTCAGAGGGACAGTTTAACACCGGGGAGCTGTTTTTT. Translation gives CASSEGQFNTGELFF. The chain joins TRBV18 to TRBJ2-2; TRBD1 agrees at 7 bases. This CDR3 has 15 amino acids. J gave up 2 bases and V 5 bases, and 5 bases lay outside the gene matches. From germline, CDR1 is KGHSH and CDR2 LQKENI.

The chain uses TRBV20-1 and TRBJ1-5; TRBD1 might be the D (6 bases). The V gene's germline CDR1 is DFQATT and CDR2 SNEGSKA (reference sequence). V lost 6 bases and J lost 12, with 12 bases in between. CDR3 length: 10 residues. CDR3 residues: CSAREGGQHF. CDR3 nucleotide sequence: TGCAGTGCCCGGGAAGGGGGCCAGCATTTT.

The gene calls are TRBV28 and TRBJ2-3; 7 positions match TRBD2. Germline V gene data show CDR1 as MDHEN and CDR2 as SYDVKM. The length of the CDR3 is 15 residues. Trimming at V came to 7 bases and at J to 6 bases, leaving 13 bases not matched to a gene. The CDR3 is CASTARGEPGDTQYF. The CDR3 nucleotides are TGTGCCAGCACCGCCCGGGGGGAGCCCGGGGATACGCAGTATTTT.

As regards this clone: Other DNA sequences within the sample encode an identical CDR3. CDR3 protein: CASSKTTGSSGNTIYF. CDR3 sequence (DNA): TGTGCCAGTAGTAAAACAACAGGGTCCTCTGGAAACACCATATATTTT. This chain joins TRBV19 and TRBJ1-3; weak D call: TRBD1 (6 bases). Trimming cost V 4 bases and J 0 bases, with 13 bases left between them. The length of the CDR3 is 16 residues. Germline CDR1 is LNHDA and CDR2 is SQIVND (reference sequence).

The CDR3 DNA follows: TGTGCCAGTACCGTTACAGGGAACAATCAGCCCCAGCATTTT. It is translated as CASTVTGNNQPQHF. V usage is TRBV19 and J usage is TRBJ1-5; weak D call: TRBD1 (6 bases). V dropped 7 bases and J dropped 3 bases, with 13 bases sitting between them. The CDR3 covers 14 residues. Germline V lookup: CDR1 LNHDA, CDR2 SQIVND (reference sequence).

The chain has TRBV28 and TRBJ1-4; TRBD1 might be the D (5 bases). Between the trimmed V and J ends, which lost 9 bases and 8 bases, there was a span of 19 bases. The CDR3 length is 14 residues. CDR1 and CDR2 from the germline V gene are MDHEN and SYDVKM. The CDR3 DNA is TGTGCCAGTACCGGGAGGGACGCAGTCGAAAAACTGTTTTTT. Amino acids: CASTGRDAVEKLFF.

The CDR3 spells CATSDRTSPGAETQYF. In DNA, the CDR3 is TGTGCCACCAGTGATCGGACTAGTCCTGGGGCGGAGACCCAGTACTTC. The chain carries TRBV24-1 and TRBJ2-5; 7 bases line up with TRBD2. Germline V gene sequence: CDR1 KGHDR, CDR2 SFDVKD. The V segment lost 3 bases and the J segment 5 bases; nucleotides outside the gene matches: 11. The CDR3 sequence is 16 residues long.

The J gene is TRBJ1-1, the V gene TRBV3-1 (or the pseudogene TRBV3-2), with 10 bases matching TRBD1. The length of the CDR3 is 14 residues. Germline assignment: CDR1 LGHDT and CDR2 YNNKEL (reference sequence). J lost 1 base, V lost 6 bases, and 2 bases had no gene match. For the CDR3, the DNA is TGTGCCAGCAGGCGACAGGGGGCGAACACTGAAGCTTTCTTT. The encoded protein is CASRRQGANTEAFF.

The chain is built from TRBV9 and TRBJ1-4; 9 nucleotides match TRBD1. Germline lookup yields CDR1 SGDLS and CDR2 YYNGEE. V was pared by 3 bases and J by 8 bases, with 8 bases of the junction left unmatched. The CDR3 has 15 amino acids. CDR3 in amino acids: CASSGSGTGFEKLFF. CDR3 DNA sequence: TGTGCCAGCAGCGGATCCGGGACAGGGTTCGAAAAACTGTTTTTT.

The rearrangement joins TRBV9 to TRBJ1-2, with a possible D match to TRBD1 (5 bases). The CDR3 has 13 residues. Trimming took off 0 bases at V and 10 bases at J, with 13 bases between the two ends. The germline V gene has CDR1 SGDLS and CDR2 YYNGEE. As DNA, the CDR3 is TGTGCCAGCAGCGTAGTAACGACAGCCTCCTACACCTTC. Translated: CASSVVTTASYTF.

Worth noting for this clone: The junction departs from germline at one end; a sequencing error may be responsible. The chain links TRBV5-1 to TRBJ2-2; TRBD2 matches at 8 bases. Germline loops: CDR1 SGHRS, CDR2 YFSETQ. This CDR3 spans 15 amino acids. The CDR3 loop reads CASSLTSGSTGELFF. CDR3 in DNA: TGTGCCAGCAGCTTAACCAGCGGGAGCACCGGGGAGCTGTTTTTT.

The CDR3 sequence is CASSRPRGTENNEQFF. CDR3 coding DNA: TGTGCCAGCAGCCGACCCCGCGGGACAGAAAACAATGAGCAGTTCTTC. V gene TRBV7-9 combines with J gene TRBJ2-1; tentative D call: TRBD1 (7 bases). The CDR3 length is 16 residues. Trimming pared 5 bases from V and 5 bases from J, leaving 19 bases between. The germline CDR1 and CDR2 sequences are SEHNR and FQNEAQ (reference sequence).

The chain joins TRBV14 to TRBJ2-2; possibly TRBD2 for D (6 bases). V was cut by 10 bases and J by 1 base, with 19 bases left in between. The CDR3 covers 16 residues. Germline values: CDR1 SGHDN, CDR2 FVKESK. CDR3 bases: TGTGCCAATCCGGATGAGGGAGGACAGAACACCGGGGAGCTGTTTTTT. It specifies CANPDEGGQNTGELFF.

The rearrangement uses TRBV7-9 and TRBJ1-4; the match to TRBD1 covers 7 bases. The V gene end was trimmed by 1 base and the J gene end by 5 bases; junction bases not matched to a gene: 4. The CDR3 covers 15 residues. CDR1 and CDR2 from the germline V gene are SEHNR and FQNEAQ (reference sequence). The CDR3 nucleotides are TGTGCCAGCAGCTTAGGGGACAGCTTAAATGAAAAACTGTTTTTT. Translated: CASSLGDSLNEKLFF.

The rearrangement links TRBV5-4 to TRBJ2-1, with 7 bases fitting TRBD1. After removal of 3 bases from V and 3 bases from J, the junction contained 6 bases not matched to a gene. The V gene's germline CDR1 is SGHNT and CDR2 YYREEE (reference sequence). The CDR3 is 15 residues long. CDR3 sequence (DNA): TGTGCCAGCAGCTCAGGGACAGAAAACTACAATGAGCAGTTCTTC. Encoded protein: CASSSGTENYNEQFF.

This chain uses TRBV7-6 with TRBJ2-7; TRBD2 matches at 7 bases. Trimming at V came to 2 bases and at J to 0 bases, leaving 7 bases not matched to a gene. Germline V gene data show CDR1 as SGHVS and CDR2 as FNYEAQ. This CDR3 has 16 residues. The CDR3 spells CASSLRPAGVSYEQYV. CDR3 nucleotides: TGTGCCAGCAGCTTAAGGCCCGCGGGAGTCTCCTACGAGCAGTACGTC.

In nucleotides, the CDR3 is TGTGCCAGCAGTTTAGGGGGGGGGAATGAGCAGTTCTTC. Its translation: CASSLGGGNEQFF. The genes are TRBV27 and TRBJ2-1, with 7 positions matching TRBD2. The CDR3 extends over 13 amino acids. The V segment lost 2 bases and the J segment 7 bases; nucleotides outside the gene matches: 2. Looked up from germline, CDR1 is MNHEY and CDR2 is SMNVEV (reference sequence).

The gene calls are TRBV28 and TRBJ1-4; 7 bases align to TRBD1. V lost 9 bases to trimming and J lost 7 bases; unmatched junction nucleotides: 5. There are 12 residues in the CDR3. Germline V lookup: CDR1 MDHEN, CDR2 SYDVKM. Here the CDR3 reads CASSTGSEKLFF. DNA for the CDR3: TGTGCCAGTTCGACAGGGAGTGAAAAACTGTTTTTT.

The rearrangement joins TRBV4-3 to TRBJ2-5, with a weak D call TRBD2 (5 bases). From germline, CDR1 is LGHNA and CDR2 YSLEER. Trimming stripped 0 bases from V and 5 bases from J, with 13 bases between. The CDR3 consists of 15 residues. This CDR3 reads CASSQDLWGAETQYF. The CDR3 DNA reads as TGCGCCAGCAGCCAAGATCTATGGGGAGCCGAGACCCAGTACTTC.

The chain carries TRBV7-9 and TRBJ1-5, with D uncertain. The CDR3 is 13 residues long. Trimming removed 1 base at V and 6 bases at J, with 7 bases between. Germline CDR1 and CDR2: SEHNR and FQNEAQ (reference sequence). CDR3 sequence (DNA): TGTGCCAGCAGCTTAGGAGGCACTCAGCCCCAGCATTTT. It yields the protein CASSLGGTQPQHF.

This chain links TRBV11-3 with TRBJ1-1; unclear D gene. V was pared by 4 bases and J by 1 base, with 7 bases between. The CDR3 has 13 amino acids. Germline CDR1 reads SGHNT; CDR2 reads YENEEA. The CDR3 spells CASSSQTNTEAFF. The CDR3 DNA is TGTGCCAGCAGCTCACAGACGAACACTGAAGCTTTCTTT.

This chain uses TRBV28 with TRBJ1-3, with 7 bases matching TRBD1. Germline V lookup: CDR1 MDHEN, CDR2 SYDVKM. The CDR3 consists of 16 residues. V gave up 4 bases and J gave up 0 bases; unmatched junction bases: 6. CDR3 sequence reads: CASSSWTGDSGNTIYF. In DNA, the CDR3 is TGTGCCAGCAGTTCGTGGACAGGAGACTCTGGAAACACCATATATTTT. The whole variable domain, filled in from reference TRBV28 and TRBJ1-3, reads DVKVTQSSRYLVKRTGEKVFLECVQDMDHENMFWYRQDPGLGLRLIYFSYDVKMKEKGDIPEGYSVSREKKERFSLILESASTNQTSMYLCASSSWTGDSGNTIYFGEGSWLTVV.

The chain links TRBV11-2 to TRBJ1-3; D is ambiguous. The germline V gene has CDR1 SGHAT and CDR2 FQNNGV. Trimming removed 1 base at V and 12 bases at J, with 25 bases between. The CDR3 loop spans 17 amino acids. CDR3 sequence reads: CASSLVFRRQNRTDIYF. CDR3 bases: TGTGCCAGCAGCTTAGTTTTCCGACGACAAAACCGCACGGACATATATTTT.

The chain combines TRBV24-1 with TRBJ2-1, with D tentatively TRBD2 (6 bases). Germline V gives CDR1 KGHDR, CDR2 SFDVKD. This CDR3 region has 16 residues. Between the trimmed V and J ends, which lost 3 bases and 6 bases, there was a span of 17 bases. The CDR3 spells CATSDGWGDQLNEQFF. Here the CDR3 DNA reads TGTGCCACCAGTGATGGGTGGGGGGACCAACTCAATGAGCAGTTCTTC.

This chain links TRBV27 with TRBJ1-1, with D hard to call. CDR1 is MNHEY and CDR2 is SMNVEV in the germline V gene (reference sequence). The CDR3 has 13 amino acids. V gave up 7 bases and J gave up 4 bases, with 13 bases separating them. CDR3 DNA sequence: TGTGCCAGCACCCCTCGTGGCGGCACTGAAGCTTTCTTT. Translation gives CASTPRGGTEAFF.

This clone was detected only once. This rearrangement joins TRBV9 to TRBJ1-6, with D unresolved. Germline lookup yields CDR1 SGDLS and CDR2 YYNGEE. The V and J ends lost 3 bases and 4 bases respectively, with 8 bases between them. The CDR3 length is 14 residues. In DNA form, the CDR3 reads TGTGCCAGCAGCGCGGAGCAGTATAATTCACCCCTCCACTTT. It specifies CASSAEQYNSPLHF.

The rearrangement joins TRBV2 to TRBJ1-6, with 7 bases lining up with TRBD1. CDR3 length equals 13 residues. Germline V gives CDR1 SNHLY, CDR2 FYNNEI. V lost 3 bases, J lost 13 bases, and 6 bases stayed unmatched. In nucleotides, the CDR3 is TGTGCCAGCAGTGAGAATATACAGGGGCCCCTCCACTTT. Protein product: CASSENIQGPLHF.